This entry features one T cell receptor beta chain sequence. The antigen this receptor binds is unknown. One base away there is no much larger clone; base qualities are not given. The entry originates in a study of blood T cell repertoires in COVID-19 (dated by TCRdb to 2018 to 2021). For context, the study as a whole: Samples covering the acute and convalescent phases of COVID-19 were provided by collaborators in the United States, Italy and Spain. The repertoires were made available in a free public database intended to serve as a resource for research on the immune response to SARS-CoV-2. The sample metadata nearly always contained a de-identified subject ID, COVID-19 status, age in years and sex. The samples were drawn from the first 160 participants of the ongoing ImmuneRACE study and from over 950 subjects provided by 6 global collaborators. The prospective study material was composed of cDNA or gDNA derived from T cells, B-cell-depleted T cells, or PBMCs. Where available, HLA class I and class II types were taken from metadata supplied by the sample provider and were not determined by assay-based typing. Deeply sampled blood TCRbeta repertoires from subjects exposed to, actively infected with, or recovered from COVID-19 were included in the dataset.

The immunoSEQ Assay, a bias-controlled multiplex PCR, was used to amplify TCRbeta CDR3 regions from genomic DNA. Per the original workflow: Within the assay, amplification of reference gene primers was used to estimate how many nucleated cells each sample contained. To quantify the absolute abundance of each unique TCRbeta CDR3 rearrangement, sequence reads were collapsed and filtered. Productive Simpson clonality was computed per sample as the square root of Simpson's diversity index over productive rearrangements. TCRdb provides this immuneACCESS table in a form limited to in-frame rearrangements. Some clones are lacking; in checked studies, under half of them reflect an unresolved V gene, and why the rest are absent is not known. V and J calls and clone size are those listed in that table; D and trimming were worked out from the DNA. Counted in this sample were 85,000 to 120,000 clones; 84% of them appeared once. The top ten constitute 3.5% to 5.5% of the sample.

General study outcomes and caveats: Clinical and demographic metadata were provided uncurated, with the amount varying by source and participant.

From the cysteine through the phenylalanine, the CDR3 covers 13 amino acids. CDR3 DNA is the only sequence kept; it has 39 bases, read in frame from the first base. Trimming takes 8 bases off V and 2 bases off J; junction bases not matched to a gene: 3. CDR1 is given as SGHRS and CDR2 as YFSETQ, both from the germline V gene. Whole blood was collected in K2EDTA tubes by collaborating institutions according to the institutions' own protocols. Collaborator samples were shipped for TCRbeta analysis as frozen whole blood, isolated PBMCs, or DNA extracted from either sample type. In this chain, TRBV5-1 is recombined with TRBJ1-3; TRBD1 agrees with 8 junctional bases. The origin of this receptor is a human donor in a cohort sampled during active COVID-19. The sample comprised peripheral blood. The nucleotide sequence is TGCGCCAGTGCAGGGGGCACTGGAAACACCATATATTTT. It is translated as CASAGGTGNTIYF.